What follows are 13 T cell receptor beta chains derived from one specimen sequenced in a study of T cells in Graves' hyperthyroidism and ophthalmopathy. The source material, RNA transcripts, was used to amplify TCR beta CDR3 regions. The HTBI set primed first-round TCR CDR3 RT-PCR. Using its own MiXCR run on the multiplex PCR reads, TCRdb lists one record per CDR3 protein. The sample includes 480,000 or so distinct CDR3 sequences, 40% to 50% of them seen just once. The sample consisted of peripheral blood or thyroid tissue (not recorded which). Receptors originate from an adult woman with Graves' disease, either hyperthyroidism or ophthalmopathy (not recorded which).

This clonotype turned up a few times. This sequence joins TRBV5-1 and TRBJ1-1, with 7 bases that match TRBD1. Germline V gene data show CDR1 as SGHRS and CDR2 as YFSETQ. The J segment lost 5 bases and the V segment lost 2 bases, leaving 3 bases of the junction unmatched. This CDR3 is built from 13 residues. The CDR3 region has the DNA TGCGCCAGCAGCTTCACACAGGGGACTGAAGCTTTCTTT. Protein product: CASSFTQGTEAFF.

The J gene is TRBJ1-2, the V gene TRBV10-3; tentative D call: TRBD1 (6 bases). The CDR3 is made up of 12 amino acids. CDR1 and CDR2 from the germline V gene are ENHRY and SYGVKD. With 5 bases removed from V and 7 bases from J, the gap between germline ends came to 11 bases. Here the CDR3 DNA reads TGTGCCATCAGTCTCACAGGGATTGGCTACACCTTC. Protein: CAISLTGIGYTF.

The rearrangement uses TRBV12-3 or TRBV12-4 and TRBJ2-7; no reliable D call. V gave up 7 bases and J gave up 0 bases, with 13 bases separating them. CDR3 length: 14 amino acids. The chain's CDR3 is CASNIGLGSYEQYF. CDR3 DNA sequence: TGTGCCAGCAATATCGGGCTGGGCTCCTACGAGCAGTACTTC.

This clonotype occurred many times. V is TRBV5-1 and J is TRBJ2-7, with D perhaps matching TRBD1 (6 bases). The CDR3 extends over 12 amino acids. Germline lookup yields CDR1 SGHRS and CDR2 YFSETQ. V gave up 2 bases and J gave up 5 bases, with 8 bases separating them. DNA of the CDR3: TGCGCCAGCAGCTTCACAGGGAACGAGCAGTACTTC. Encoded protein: CASSFTGNEQYF. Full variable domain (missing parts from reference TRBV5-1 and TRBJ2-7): KAGVTQTPRYLIKTRGQQVTLSCSPISGHRSVSWYQQTPGQGLQFLFEYFSETQRNKGNFPGRFSGRQFSNSRSEMNVSTLELGDSALYLCASSFTGNEQYFGPGTRLTVT.

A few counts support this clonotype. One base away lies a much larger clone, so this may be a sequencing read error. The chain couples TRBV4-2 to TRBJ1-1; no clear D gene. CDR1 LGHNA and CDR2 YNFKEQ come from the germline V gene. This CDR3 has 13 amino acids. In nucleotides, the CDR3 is TGTGCCAGCGGCCAACGGCAAGACACTGAAGCTTTCTTT. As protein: CASGQRQDTEAFF.

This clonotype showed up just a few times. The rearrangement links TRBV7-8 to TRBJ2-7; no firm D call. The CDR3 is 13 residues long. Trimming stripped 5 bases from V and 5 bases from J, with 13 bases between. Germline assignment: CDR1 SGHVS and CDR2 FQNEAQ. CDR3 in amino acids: CASSPPRGDEQYF. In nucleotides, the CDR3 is TGTGCCAGCAGCCCACCTCGAGGAGACGAGCAGTACTTC.

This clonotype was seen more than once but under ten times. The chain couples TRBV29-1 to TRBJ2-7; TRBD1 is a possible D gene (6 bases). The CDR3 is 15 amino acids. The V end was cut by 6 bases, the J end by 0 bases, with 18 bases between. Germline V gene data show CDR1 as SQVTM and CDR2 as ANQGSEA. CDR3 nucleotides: TGCAGCGTCAACCTTGACAGGCTGCCCTCCTACGAGCAGTACTTC. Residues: CSVNLDRLPSYEQYF.

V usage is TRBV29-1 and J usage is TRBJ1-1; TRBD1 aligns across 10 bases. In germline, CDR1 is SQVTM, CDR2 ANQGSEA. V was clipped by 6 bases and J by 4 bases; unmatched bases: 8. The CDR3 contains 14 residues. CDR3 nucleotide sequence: TGCAGCGTGGATAAGACAGGGGGCGTCACTGAAGCTTTCTTT. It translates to CSVDKTGGVTEAFF. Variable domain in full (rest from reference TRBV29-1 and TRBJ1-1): SAVISQKPSRDICQRGTSLTIQCQVDSQVTMMFWYRQQPGQSLTLIATANQGSEATYESGFVIDKFPISRPNLTFSTLTVSNMSPEDSSIYLCSVDKTGGVTEAFFGQGTRLTVV.

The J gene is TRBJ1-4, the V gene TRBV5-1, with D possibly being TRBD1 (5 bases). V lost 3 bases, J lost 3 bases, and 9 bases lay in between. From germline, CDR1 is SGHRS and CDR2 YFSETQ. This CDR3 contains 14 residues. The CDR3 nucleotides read TGCGCCAGCAGCTCCGGGACTTCTAATGAAAAACTGTTTTTT. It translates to CASSSGTSNEKLFF.

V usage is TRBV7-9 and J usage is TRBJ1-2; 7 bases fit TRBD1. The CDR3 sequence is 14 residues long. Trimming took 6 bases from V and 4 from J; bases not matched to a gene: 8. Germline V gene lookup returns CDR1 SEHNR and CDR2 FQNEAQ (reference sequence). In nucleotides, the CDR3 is TGTGCCAGCAGTTTTGAGGGGGCGGTCTATGGCTACACCTTC. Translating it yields CASSFEGAVYGYTF.

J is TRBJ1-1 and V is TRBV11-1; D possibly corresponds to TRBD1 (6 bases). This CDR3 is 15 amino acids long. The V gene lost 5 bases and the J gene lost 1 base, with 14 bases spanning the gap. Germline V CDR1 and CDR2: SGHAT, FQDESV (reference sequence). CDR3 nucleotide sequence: TGTGCCAGCAGCCTCACACAGGGTGGGAACACTGAAGCTTTCTTT. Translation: CASSLTQGGNTEAFF.

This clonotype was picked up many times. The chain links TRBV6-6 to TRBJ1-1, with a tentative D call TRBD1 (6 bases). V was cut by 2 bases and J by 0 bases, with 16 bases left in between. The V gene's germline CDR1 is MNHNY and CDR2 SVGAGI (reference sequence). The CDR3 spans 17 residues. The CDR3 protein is CASSYVGGLNMNTEAFF. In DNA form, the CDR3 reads TGTGCCAGCAGTTACGTCGGGGGCTTAAACATGAACACTGAAGCTTTCTTT.

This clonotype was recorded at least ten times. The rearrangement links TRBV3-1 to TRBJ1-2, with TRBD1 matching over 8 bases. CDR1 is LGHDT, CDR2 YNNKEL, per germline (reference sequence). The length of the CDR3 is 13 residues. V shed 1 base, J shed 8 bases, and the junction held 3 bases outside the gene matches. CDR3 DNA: TGTGCCAGCAGCCAAGGGACAGGGCGAGGCTACACCTTC. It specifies CASSQGTGRGYTF.